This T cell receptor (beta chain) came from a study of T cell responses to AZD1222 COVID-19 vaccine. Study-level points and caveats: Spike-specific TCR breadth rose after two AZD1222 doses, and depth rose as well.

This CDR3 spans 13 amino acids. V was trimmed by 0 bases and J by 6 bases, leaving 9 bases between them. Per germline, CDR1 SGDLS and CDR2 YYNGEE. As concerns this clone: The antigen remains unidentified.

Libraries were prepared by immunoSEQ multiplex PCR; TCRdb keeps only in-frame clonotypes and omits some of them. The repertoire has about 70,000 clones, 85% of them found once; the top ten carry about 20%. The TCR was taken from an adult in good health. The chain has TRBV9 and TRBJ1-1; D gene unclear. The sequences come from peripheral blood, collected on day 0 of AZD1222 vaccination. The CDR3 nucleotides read TGTGCCAGCAGCGTAGGCCTTTGGGCTGAAGCTTTCTTT. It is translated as CASSVGLWAEAFF.